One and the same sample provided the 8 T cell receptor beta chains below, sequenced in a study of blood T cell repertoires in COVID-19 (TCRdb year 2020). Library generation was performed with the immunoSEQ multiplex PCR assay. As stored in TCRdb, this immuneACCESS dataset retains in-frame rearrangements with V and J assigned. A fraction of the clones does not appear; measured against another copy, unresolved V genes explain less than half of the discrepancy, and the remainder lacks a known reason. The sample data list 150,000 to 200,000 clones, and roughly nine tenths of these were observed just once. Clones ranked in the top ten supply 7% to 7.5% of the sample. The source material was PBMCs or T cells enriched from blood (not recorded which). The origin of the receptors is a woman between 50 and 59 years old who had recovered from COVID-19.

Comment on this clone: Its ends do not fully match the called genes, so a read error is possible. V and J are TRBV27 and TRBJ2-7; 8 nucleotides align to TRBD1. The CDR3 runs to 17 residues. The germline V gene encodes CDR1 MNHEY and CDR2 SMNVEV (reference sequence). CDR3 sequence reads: CASSLAPSGTGPYVQYF. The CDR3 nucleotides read TGTGCCAGCAGTTTGGCCCCCTCCGGGACAGGACCCTACGTGCAGTACTTC.

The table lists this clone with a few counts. This CDR3 reads CASSSPPGGGAGGELFF. In DNA, the CDR3 is TGTGCCAGCAGTTCCCCCCCGGGAGGGGGCGCGGGCGGGGAGCTGTTTTTT. The chain combines TRBV28 with TRBJ2-2; perhaps TRBD2 as D (8 bases). Germline V gene data show CDR1 as MDHEN and CDR2 as SYDVKM. The CDR3 has 17 residues. The V end lost 4 bases, the J end lost 7 bases, and 22 bases lay between the germline ends.

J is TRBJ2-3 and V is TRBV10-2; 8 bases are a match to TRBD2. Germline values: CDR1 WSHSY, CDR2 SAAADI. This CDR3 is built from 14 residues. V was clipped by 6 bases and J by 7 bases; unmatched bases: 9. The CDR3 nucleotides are TGCGCCAGCAGCGCTTCTAGCGGGTCTTATACGCAGTATTTT. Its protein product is CASSASSGSYTQYF.

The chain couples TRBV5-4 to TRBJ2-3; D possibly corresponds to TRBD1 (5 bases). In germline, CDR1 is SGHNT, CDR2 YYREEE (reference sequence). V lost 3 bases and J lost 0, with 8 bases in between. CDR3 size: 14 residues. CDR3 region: CASSSQGSTDTQYF. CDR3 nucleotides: TGTGCCAGCAGCTCTCAGGGTAGCACAGATACGCAGTATTTT. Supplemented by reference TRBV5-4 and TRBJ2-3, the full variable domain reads ETGVTQSPTHLIKTRGQQVTLRCSSQSGHNTVSWYQQALGQGPQFIFQYYREEENGRGNFPPRFSGLQFPNYSSELNVNALELDDSALYLCASSSQGSTDTQYFGPGTRLTVL.

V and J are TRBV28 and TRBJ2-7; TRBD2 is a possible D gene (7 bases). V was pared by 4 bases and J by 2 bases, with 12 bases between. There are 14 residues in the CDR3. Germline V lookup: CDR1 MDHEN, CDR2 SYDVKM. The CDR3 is CASSSGGRAYEQYF. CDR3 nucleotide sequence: TGTGCCAGCAGTTCGGGGGGCCGGGCCTACGAGCAGTACTTC.

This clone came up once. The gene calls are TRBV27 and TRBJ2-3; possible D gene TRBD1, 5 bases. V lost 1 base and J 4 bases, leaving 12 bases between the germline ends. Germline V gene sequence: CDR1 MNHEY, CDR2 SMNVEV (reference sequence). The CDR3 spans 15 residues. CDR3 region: CASSLLGQEPDTQYF. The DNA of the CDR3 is TGTGCCAGCAGTTTATTGGGGCAAGAACCAGATACGCAGTATTTT.

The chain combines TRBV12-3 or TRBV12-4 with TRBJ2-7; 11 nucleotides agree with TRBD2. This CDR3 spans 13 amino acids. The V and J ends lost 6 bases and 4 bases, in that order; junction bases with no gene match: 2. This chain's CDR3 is CASRIAGGYEQYF. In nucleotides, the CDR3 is TGTGCCAGCAGAATAGCGGGAGGGTACGAGCAGTACTTC.

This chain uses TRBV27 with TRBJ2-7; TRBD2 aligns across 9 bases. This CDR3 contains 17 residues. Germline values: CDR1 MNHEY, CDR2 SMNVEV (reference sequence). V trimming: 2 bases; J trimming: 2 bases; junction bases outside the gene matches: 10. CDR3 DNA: TGTGCCAGCAGTTTAAGCGCTAGCGGGACTCATCCCTACGAGCAGTACTTC. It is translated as CASSLSASGTHPYEQYF.